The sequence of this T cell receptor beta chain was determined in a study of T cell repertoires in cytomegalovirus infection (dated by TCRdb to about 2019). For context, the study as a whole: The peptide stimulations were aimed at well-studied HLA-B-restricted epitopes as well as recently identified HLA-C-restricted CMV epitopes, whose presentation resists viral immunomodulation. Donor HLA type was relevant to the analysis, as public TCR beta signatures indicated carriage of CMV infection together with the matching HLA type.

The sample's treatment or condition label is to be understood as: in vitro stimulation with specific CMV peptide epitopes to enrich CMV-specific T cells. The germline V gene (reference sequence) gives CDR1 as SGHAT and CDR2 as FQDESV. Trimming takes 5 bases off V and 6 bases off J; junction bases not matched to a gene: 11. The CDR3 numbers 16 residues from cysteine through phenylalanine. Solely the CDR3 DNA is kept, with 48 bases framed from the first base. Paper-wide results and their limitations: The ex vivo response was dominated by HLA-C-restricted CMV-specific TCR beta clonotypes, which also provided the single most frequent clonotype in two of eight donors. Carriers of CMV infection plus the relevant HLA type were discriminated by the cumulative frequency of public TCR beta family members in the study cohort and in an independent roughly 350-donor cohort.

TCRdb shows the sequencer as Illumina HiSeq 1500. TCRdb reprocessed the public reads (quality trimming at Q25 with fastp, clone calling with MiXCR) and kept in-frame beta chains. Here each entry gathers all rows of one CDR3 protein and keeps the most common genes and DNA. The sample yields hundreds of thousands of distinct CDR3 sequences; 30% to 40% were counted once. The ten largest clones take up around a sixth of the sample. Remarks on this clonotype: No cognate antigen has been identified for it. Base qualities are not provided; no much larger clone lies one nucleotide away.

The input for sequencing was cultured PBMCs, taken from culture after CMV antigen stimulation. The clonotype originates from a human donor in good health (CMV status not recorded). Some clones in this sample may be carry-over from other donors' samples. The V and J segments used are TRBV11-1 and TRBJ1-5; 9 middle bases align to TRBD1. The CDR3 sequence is CASSPDRGMVSQPQHF. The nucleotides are TGTGCCAGCAGCCCGGACAGGGGCATGGTTAGTCAGCCCCAGCATTTT.